The 21 T cell receptor beta chains below were found in one sample sequenced in a study of T-cell reconstitution after alpha-beta-depleted transplantation in children. Unique molecular identifiers were used to barcode this TCRbeta library. Each CDR3 protein is one row after TCRdb ran MiXCR on the PCR reads. The data hold approximately 520,000 distinct CDR3 sequences, with about an eighth observed a single time. The sequenced sample was PBMCs, mostly from graft donor cells, obtained 180 days after TCRalphabeta/CD19-depleted stem cell transplant. The receptors were gathered from a female patient aged 2-9 years who had a stem cell transplant for aplastic anemia, so the T cells may come from the graft donor.

In its sample, this clonotype was seen many times. The V and J genes are TRBV7-9 and TRBJ1-2; D not resolved. V was shortened by 5 bases and J by 7 bases, with 14 bases between the two germline ends. CDR1 SEHNR and CDR2 FQNEAQ come from the germline V gene (reference sequence). The CDR3 loop spans 13 amino acids. CDR3 DNA sequence: TGTGCCAGCAGCCCTGTGTATAGTAGTGGCTACACCTTC. Translated, it gives CASSPVYSSGYTF.

The rearrangement joins TRBV15 to TRBJ1-3, with D unclear. V was pared by 3 bases and J by 2 bases, with 11 bases between. The CDR3 runs 15 residues. Germline lookup yields CDR1 LNHNV and CDR2 YYDKDF (reference sequence). The CDR3 nucleotides read TGTGCCACCAGCAGGGGAATCGGGCCTGGAAACACCATATATTTT. Amino acid sequence: CATSRGIGPGNTIYF.

This clonotype has more than one count but fewer than ten. The V gene is TRBV6-2 or TRBV6-3, the J gene TRBJ1-5; tentatively, D is TRBD1 (5 bases). The V gene lost 6 bases and the J gene lost 2 bases, with 14 bases spanning the gap. Germline V CDR1 and CDR2: MNHEY, SVGEGT. This CDR3 spans 15 amino acids. DNA for the CDR3: TGTGCCAGCAGAGGGAGCGGCAGGGGCAATCAGCCCCAGCATTTT. Encoded protein: CASRGSGRGNQPQHF.

The rearrangement uses TRBV28 and TRBJ2-7; D could derive from TRBD1 or TRBD2 (5 bases each). CDR3 length: 16 residues. V was cut by 4 bases and J by 2 bases, with 18 bases left in between. CDR1 is MDHEN, CDR2 SYDVKM, per germline. CDR3 nucleotide sequence: TGTGCCAGCAGTTCAGCCGAGGGGCTAGCTGCCTACGAGCAGTACTTC. It yields the protein CASSSAEGLAAYEQYF.

CDR3 in amino acids: CSVAPTDRGLGYGYTF. CDR3 nucleotide sequence: TGCAGCGTTGCACCCACGGACAGGGGGCTTGGCTATGGCTACACCTTC. The chain couples TRBV29-1 to TRBJ1-2; TRBD1 matches 11 bases. Per the germline V gene, CDR1 is SQVTM and CDR2 is ANQGSEA. With 4 bases clipped from V and 4 bases from J, the junction kept 11 bases outside the gene matches. The CDR3 is 16 amino acids.

V usage is TRBV3-1 and J usage is TRBJ2-3; TRBD2 is a possible D gene (6 bases). The CDR3 is made up of 14 amino acids. V was trimmed by 2 bases and J by 6 bases, leaving 12 bases between them. Germline values: CDR1 LGHDT, CDR2 YNNKEL (reference sequence). CDR3 protein: CASSQSLGLDTQYF. CDR3 DNA sequence: TGTGCCAGCAGCCAAAGTTTGGGACTGGATACGCAGTATTTT.

The V call is TRBV9, the J call TRBJ2-7; 9 bases match TRBD1. This CDR3 spans 14 amino acids. The V gene end was trimmed by 3 bases and the J gene end by 9 bases; junction bases not matched to a gene: 10. CDR1 is SGDLS, CDR2 YYNGEE, per germline. CDR3 nucleotide sequence: TGTGCCAGCAGCGCCGGACAGGGGTCTGTTGGGCAGTACTTC. As protein: CASSAGQGSVGQYF.

On this clonotype itself: A much larger clonotype is one base distant, so this may be a read error. This chain joins TRBV7-4 and TRBJ2-1, with TRBD1 identical over 8 bases. Germline V lookup: CDR1 SGHVT, CDR2 SQSDAQ. The CDR3 runs 15 residues. CDR3 nucleotides: TGTGCCACCAGCCATGACAGGGGCTCCTACAATGAGCAGTTCTTC. Translating it yields CATSHDRGSYNEQFF.

This chain joins TRBV20-1 and TRBJ2-1; 11 nucleotides line up with TRBD1. CDR3 length equals 15 residues. V lost 4 bases to trimming and J lost 4 bases; unmatched junction nucleotides: 6. Germline loops: CDR1 DFQATT, CDR2 SNEGSKA (reference sequence). The CDR3 DNA sequence: TGCAGTGCTACCGGGGACAGGGGGTCATACAATGAGCAGTTCTTC. Protein sequence: CSATGDRGSYNEQFF.

This chain connects TRBV6-2 or TRBV6-3 to TRBJ2-1; 9 nucleotides match TRBD1. Unmatched junction bases numbered 7, after V lost 6 bases and J lost 4 bases. This CDR3 is 15 amino acids long. Germline assignment: CDR1 MNHEY and CDR2 SVGEGT. Here the CDR3 reads CASSQGQGWYNEQFF. CDR3 coding DNA: TGTGCCAGCAGCCAGGGACAGGGTTGGTACAATGAGCAGTTCTTC.

The V gene is TRBV19, the J gene TRBJ2-1; 9 bases line up with TRBD1. This CDR3 is 16 amino acids long. V shed 3 bases and J 8 bases; nucleotides not matched to a gene: 11. Germline-derived CDR1 and CDR2 are LNHDA and SQIVND (reference sequence). As DNA, the CDR3 is TGTGCCAGTAGTATCGCTCCGGGACAGGGAAGGGATGAGCAGTTCTTC. Amino acids: CASSIAPGQGRDEQFF.

This clonotype showed up just a few times. The chain recombines TRBV6-2 or TRBV6-3 with TRBJ2-1; 8 nucleotides align to TRBD2. Germline V gene data show CDR1 as MNHEY and CDR2 as SVGEGT. J was trimmed by 4 bases and V by 6 bases; bases with no gene match: 11. The CDR3 runs to 16 residues. This CDR3 is CASRINSGSFYNEQFF. The CDR3 bases are TGTGCCAGCAGAATAAACAGCGGGAGCTTTTACAATGAGCAGTTCTTC.

This chain connects TRBV11-2 to TRBJ1-2; 7 nucleotides match TRBD1. The V gene's germline CDR1 is SGHAT and CDR2 FQNNGV. The CDR3 extends over 16 amino acids. Trimming cost V 0 bases and J 2 bases; bases outside gene matches: 6. This chain's CDR3 is CASSLEVGRGNYGYTF. The CDR3 region has the DNA TGTGCCAGCAGCTTAGAGGTGGGCAGGGGGAACTATGGCTACACCTTC.

This clonotype was seen only a few times. The chain recombines TRBV4-1 with TRBJ2-7; 9 bases align to TRBD1. This CDR3 comprises 16 residues. The germline CDR1 and CDR2 sequences are MGHRA and YSYEKL. Trimming took 2 bases from V and 2 from J; bases not matched to a gene: 7. The CDR3 is CASSQHYRGLAYEQYV. DNA of the CDR3: TGCGCCAGCAGCCAACATTACAGGGGGCTGGCCTACGAGCAGTACGTC.

The chain links TRBV5-1 to TRBJ2-3, with TRBD2 matching 11 bases. The germline gives CDR1 SGHRS, CDR2 YFSETQ. The CDR3 covers 15 residues. Losses at the gene ends were 5 bases for V and 5 bases for J; bases not matched to a gene: 7. CDR3 protein: CASRLAGEDGDTQYF. As DNA, the CDR3 is TGCGCCAGCAGACTAGCGGGAGAGGACGGAGATACGCAGTATTTT. The variable domain in full, completed from reference TRBV5-1 and TRBJ2-3, reads KAGVTQTPRYLIKTRGQQVTLSCSPISGHRSVSWYQQTPGQGLQFLFEYFSETQRNKGNFPGRFSGRQFSNSRSEMNVSTLELGDSALYLCASRLAGEDGDTQYFGPGTRLTVL.

In this sample, this clonotype turned up a few times. The rearrangement links TRBV5-1 to TRBJ2-2; either TRBD1 or TRBD2 may supply D (5 bases each). CDR1 SGHRS and CDR2 YFSETQ come from the germline V gene. This CDR3 has 13 amino acids. V shed 4 bases and J shed 6 bases, with 10 bases lying between them. The CDR3 DNA reads as TGCGCCAGCAGCCGGGACCAGTCCGGGGAGCTGTTTTTT. Translation gives CASSRDQSGELFF.

This clonotype was observed at least ten times. This chain joins TRBV27 and TRBJ2-7; 11 bases map to TRBD2. This CDR3 is 14 amino acids long. Looked up from germline, CDR1 is MNHEY and CDR2 is SMNVEV (reference sequence). The J segment lost 3 bases and the V segment lost 2 bases, leaving 0 bases of the junction unmatched. CDR3 amino acids: CASSLLAGGYEQYF. The DNA of the CDR3 is TGTGCCAGCAGTTTACTAGCGGGGGGCTACGAGCAGTACTTC.

The chain couples TRBV7-8 to TRBJ1-5; maybe TRBD1 (6 bases). Germline CDR1 SGHVS, CDR2 FQNEAQ. The CDR3 is 16 residues long. The V and J ends lost 4 bases and 2 bases respectively, with 15 bases between them. Here the CDR3 DNA reads TGTGCCAGCAGCTCAACAGGGCCCGGGGGCAATCAGCCCCAGCATTTT. This sequence encodes CASSSTGPGGNQPQHF.

The V and J genes are TRBV11-2 and TRBJ2-1, with D uncertain. Germline lookup yields CDR1 SGHAT and CDR2 FQNNGV. Trimming stripped 8 bases from V and 5 bases from J, with 7 bases between. The CDR3 contains 11 residues. The CDR3 protein is CASGTDNEQFF. CDR3 DNA sequence: TGTGCCAGCGGCACGGACAATGAGCAGTTCTTC.

This clonotype has ten or more counts. The V and J genes are TRBV5-1 and TRBJ2-1; the match to TRBD2 covers 8 bases. There are 14 residues in the CDR3. CDR1 is SGHRS and CDR2 is YFSETQ in the germline V gene. Trimming cost V 0 bases and J 10 bases; bases outside gene matches: 6. The CDR3 DNA is TGCGCCAGCAGCTTGGAGGGCTTAGCGGGAGAGCAGTTCTTC. This gives the protein CASSLEGLAGEQFF. Based on the CDR3 plus reference TRBV5-1 and TRBJ2-1, the full variable domain is KAGVTQTPRYLIKTRGQQVTLSCSPISGHRSVSWYQQTPGQGLQFLFEYFSETQRNKGNFPGRFSGRQFSNSRSEMNVSTLELGDSALYLCASSLEGLAGEQFFGPGTRLTVL.

The rearrangement links TRBV6-5 to TRBJ2-3; TRBD2 aligns across 11 bases. This CDR3 contains 17 residues. Germline trimming cut 2 bases from V and 4 bases from J; bases unmatched to any gene: 8. The germline V gene has CDR1 MNHEY and CDR2 SVGAGI. The CDR3 DNA follows: TGTGCCAGCAGTTACCCTCCGCCGGGACTAGCGGCAGATACGCAGTATTTT. Translated, it gives CASSYPPPGLAADTQYF.